This T cell receptor (beta chain) emerged from a study of cytomegalovirus exposure and HLA in healthy donors. Study-level findings and limits: The productive fraction for most TCR beta V segments was about 87% or about 30% in an earlier analysis. Links to common viral pathogens appeared, in a later analysis, for several of the most significant clusters. Upon later analysis, HLA-associated TCR beta chains proved more clonally expanded than other, equally common chains.

The PCR had 60 Vbeta and 13 Jbeta primers. The method was immunoSEQ multiplex PCR; TCRdb's version includes in-frame clones alone and lacks a portion of them. This sample yields around 100,000 clones, of which 70% are seen a single time; around 9.9% belongs to the top ten. V dropped 3 bases and J dropped 8; count of bases not matched to a gene: 12. CDR3 length: 15 amino acids. Germline V gene data show CDR1 as SQVTM and CDR2 as ANQGSEA. As for this clone: Antigen unknown.

The rearrangement joins TRBV29-1 to TRBJ2-1, with 8 bases aligning to TRBD2. The TCR comes from a man between 35 and 55 years old in good health and CMV-seropositive. Sequencing was carried out using PBMCs. The CDR3 sequence is CSVDGAGGNWDEQFF. The CDR3 bases are TGCAGCGTTGACGGGGCGGGAGGCAATTGGGATGAGCAGTTCTTC.